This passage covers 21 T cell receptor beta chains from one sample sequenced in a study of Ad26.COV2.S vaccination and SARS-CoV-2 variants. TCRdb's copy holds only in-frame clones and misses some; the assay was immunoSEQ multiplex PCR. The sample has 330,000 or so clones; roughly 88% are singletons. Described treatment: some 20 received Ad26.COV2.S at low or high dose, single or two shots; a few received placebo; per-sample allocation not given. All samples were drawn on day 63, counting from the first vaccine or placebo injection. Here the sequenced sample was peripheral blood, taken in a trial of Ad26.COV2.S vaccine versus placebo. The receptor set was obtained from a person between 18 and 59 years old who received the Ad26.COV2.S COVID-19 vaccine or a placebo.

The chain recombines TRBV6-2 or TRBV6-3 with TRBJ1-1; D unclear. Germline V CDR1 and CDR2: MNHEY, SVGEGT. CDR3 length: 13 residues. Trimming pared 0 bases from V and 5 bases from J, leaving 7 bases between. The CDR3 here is CASSYSGGTEAFF. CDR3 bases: TGTGCCAGCAGTTACTCTGGCGGGACTGAAGCTTTCTTT.

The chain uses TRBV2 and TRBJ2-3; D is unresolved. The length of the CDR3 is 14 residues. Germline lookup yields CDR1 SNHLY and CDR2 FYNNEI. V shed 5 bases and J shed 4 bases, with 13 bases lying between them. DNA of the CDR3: TGTGCCAGCAGTCCCAACGGCGGCGCAGATACGCAGTATTTT. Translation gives CASSPNGGADTQYF. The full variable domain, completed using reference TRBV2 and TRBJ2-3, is EPEVTQTPSHQVTQMGQEVILRCVPISNHLYFYWYRQILGQKVEFLVSFYNNEISEKSEIFDDQFSVERPDGSNFTLKIRSTKLEDSAMYFCASSPNGGADTQYFGPGTRLTVL.

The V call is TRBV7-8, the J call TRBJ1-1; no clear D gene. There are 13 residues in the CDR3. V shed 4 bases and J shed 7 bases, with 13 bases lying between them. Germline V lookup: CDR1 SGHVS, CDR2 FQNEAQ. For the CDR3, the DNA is TGTGCCAGCAGCTCGCCGGGATATAATGAAGCTTTCTTT. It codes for CASSSPGYNEAFF.

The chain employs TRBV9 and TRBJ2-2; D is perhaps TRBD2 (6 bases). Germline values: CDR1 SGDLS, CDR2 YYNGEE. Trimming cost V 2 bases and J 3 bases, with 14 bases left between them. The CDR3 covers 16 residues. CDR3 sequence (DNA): TGTGCCAGCAGCGTCGGAGGGAGTTCTTACACCGGGGAGCTGTTTTTT. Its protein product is CASSVGGSSYTGELFF.

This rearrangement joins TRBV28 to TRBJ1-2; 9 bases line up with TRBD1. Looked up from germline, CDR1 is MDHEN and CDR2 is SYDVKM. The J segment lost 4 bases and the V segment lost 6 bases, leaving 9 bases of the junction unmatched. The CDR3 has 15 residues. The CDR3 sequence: CASRLTGGRGYGYTF. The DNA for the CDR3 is TGTGCCAGCAGGCTGACAGGGGGAAGAGGCTATGGCTACACCTTC.

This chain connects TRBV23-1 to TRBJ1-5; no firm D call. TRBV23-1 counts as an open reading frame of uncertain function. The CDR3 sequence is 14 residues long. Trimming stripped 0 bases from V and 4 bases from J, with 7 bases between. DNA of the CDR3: TGCGCCAGCAGTCAATCGAGGGAAAATCAGCCCCAGCATTTT. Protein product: CASSQSRENQPQHF.

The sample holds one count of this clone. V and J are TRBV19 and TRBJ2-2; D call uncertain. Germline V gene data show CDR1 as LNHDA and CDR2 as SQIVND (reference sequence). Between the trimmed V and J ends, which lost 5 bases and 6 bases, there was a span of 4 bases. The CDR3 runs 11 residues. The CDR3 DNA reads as TGTGCCAGTAGTCAACCCGGGGAGCTGTTTTTT. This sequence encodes CASSQPGELFF.

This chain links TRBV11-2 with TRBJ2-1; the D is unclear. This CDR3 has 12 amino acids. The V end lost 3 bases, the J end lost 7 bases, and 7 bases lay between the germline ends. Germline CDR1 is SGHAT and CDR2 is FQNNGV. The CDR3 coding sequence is TGTGCCAGCAGCTTCCTGGTTAATGAGCAGTTCTTC. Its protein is CASSFLVNEQFF. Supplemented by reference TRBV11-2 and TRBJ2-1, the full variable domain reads EAGVAQSPRYKIIEKRQSVAFWCNPISGHATLYWYQQILGQGPKLLIQFQNNGVVDDSQLPKDRFSAERLKGVDSTLKIQPAKLEDSAVYLCASSFLVNEQFFGPGTRLTVL.

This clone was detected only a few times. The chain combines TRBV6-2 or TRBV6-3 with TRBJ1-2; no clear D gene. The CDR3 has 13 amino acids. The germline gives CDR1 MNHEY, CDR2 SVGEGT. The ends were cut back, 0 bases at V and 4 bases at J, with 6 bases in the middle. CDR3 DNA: TGTGCCAGCAGTTACTCGGCGGCCTATGGCTACACCTTC. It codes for CASSYSAAYGYTF.

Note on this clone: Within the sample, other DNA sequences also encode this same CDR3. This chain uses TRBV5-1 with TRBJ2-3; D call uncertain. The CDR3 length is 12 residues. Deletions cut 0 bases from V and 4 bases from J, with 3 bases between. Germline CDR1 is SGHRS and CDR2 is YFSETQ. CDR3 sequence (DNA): TGCGCCAGCAGCTTGGACTCAGATACGCAGTATTTT. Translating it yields CASSLDSDTQYF.

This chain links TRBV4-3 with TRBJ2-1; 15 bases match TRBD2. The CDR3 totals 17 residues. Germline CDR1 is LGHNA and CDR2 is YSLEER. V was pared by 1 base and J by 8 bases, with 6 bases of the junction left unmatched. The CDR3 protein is CASSQAGLAGGKHEQFF. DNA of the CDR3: TGCGCCAGCAGCCAAGCGGGACTAGCGGGAGGAAAGCATGAGCAGTTCTTC.

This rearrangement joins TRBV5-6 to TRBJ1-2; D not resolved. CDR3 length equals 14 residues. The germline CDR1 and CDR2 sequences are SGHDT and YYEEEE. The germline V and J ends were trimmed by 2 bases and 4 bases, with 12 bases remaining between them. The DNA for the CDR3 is TGTGCCAGCAGCTTTGTTGCCAGCGCCTATGGCTACACCTTC. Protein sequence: CASSFVASAYGYTF.

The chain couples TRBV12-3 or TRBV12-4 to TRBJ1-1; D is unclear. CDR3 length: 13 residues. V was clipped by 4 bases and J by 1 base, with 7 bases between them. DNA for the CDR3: TGTGCCAGCAGTTACGTGTGGAACACTGAAGCTTTCTTT. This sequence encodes CASSYVWNTEAFF.

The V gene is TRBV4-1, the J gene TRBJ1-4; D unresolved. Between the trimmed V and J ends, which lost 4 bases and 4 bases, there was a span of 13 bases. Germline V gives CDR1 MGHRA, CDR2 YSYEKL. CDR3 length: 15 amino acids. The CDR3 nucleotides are TGCGCCAGCAGCCGGCAGGACGGGAGTAATGAAAAACTGTTTTTT. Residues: CASSRQDGSNEKLFF.

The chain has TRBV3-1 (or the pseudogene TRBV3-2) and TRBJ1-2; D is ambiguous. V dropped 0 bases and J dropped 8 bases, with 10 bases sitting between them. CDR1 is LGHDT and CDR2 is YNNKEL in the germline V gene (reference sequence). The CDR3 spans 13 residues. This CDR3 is CASSQDKAGGYTF. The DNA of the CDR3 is TGTGCCAGCAGCCAAGATAAAGCGGGAGGCTACACCTTC.

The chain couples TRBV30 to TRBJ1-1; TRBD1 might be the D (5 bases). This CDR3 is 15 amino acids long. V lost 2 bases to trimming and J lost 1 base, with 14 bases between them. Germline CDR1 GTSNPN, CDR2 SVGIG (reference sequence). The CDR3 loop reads CAWSLGAGPNTEAFF. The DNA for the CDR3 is TGTGCCTGGAGTCTAGGGGCGGGGCCGAACACTGAAGCTTTCTTT.

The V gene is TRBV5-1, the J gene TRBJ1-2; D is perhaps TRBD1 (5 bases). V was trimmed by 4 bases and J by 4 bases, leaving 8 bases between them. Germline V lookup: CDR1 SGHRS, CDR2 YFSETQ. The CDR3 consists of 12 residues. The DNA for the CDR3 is TGCGCCAGCAGCCCGGGACTCTATGGCTACACCTTC. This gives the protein CASSPGLYGYTF. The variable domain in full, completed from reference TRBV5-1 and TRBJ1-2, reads KAGVTQTPRYLIKTRGQQVTLSCSPISGHRSVSWYQQTPGQGLQFLFEYFSETQRNKGNFPGRFSGRQFSNSRSEMNVSTLELGDSALYLCASSPGLYGYTFGSGTRLTVV.

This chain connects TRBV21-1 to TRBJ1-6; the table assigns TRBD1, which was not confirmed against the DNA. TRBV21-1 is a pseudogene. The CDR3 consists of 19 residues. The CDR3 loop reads CASSKVRDRVQPGNSPLHF. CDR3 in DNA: TGTGCCAGCAGCAAAGTACGGGACAGGGTTCAGCCTGGTAATTCACCCCTCCACTTT.

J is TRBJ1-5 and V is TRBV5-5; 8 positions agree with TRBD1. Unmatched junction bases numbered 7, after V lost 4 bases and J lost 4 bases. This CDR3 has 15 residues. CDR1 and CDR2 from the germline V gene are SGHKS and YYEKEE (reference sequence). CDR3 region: CASSLGTGRNQPQHF. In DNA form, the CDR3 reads TGTGCCAGCAGCCTCGGGACAGGCCGTAATCAGCCCCAGCATTTT.

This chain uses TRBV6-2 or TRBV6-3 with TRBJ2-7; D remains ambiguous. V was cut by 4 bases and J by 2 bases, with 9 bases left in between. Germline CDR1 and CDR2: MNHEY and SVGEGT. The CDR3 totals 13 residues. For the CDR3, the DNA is TGTGCCAGCAGTTCCGTCGACACCTACGAGCAGTACGTC. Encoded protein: CASSSVDTYEQYV.

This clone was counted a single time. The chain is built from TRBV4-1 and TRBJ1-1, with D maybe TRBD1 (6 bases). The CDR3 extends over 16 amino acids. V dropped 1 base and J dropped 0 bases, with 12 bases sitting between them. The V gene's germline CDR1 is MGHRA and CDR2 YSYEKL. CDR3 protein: CASSQGGGLLNTEAFF. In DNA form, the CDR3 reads TGCGCCAGCAGCCAAGGAGGGGGGCTCCTGAACACTGAAGCTTTCTTT.